This TCR beta chain was sequenced during a study of blood T cell repertoires in COVID-19 (dated by TCRdb to 2018 to 2020). Turning to the overall study: Collaborator samples came from the United States, Italy and Spain and covered acute and convalescent phases of COVID-19. The material from the prospective study consisted of cDNA or gDNA derived from T cells, B-cell-depleted T cells, or PBMCs. The dataset comprised deeply sampled blood TCRbeta repertoires from subjects exposed to, actively infected with, or recovered from COVID-19. The repertoires were released in a freely available public database meant as a resource for research on the immune response to SARS-CoV-2. Samples were obtained from the ongoing ImmuneRACE study (first 160 participants) and from some 1,300 subjects provided by 6 global collaborators. A de-identified subject ID, COVID-19 status, age in years and sex were almost always included in the sample metadata. Where available, HLA class I and class II types were taken from metadata supplied by the sample provider and were not determined by assay-based typing. General findings and caveats noted by the study authors: How much clinical and demographic metadata was included differed by source and by participant, and the metadata was provided uncurated.

TCRbeta CDR3 regions were amplified from genomic DNA using the immunoSEQ Assay, a bias-controlled multiplex PCR. Processing in the source paper ran as follows. The number of nucleated cells in each sample was estimated by amplification of reference gene primers within the assay. Sequence reads were collapsed and filtered to measure the absolute abundance of every unique TCRbeta CDR3 rearrangement. For each sample, productive Simpson clonality was calculated by taking the square root of Simpson's diversity index across productive rearrangements. In its TCRdb copy, this immuneACCESS table keeps in-frame sequences only and misses some clones. Where compared with another copy, unresolved V genes explain less than half of these, and the others have no known cause. From that table come the V and J calls and clone size; the DNA was used to work out D and trimming. Counted in this sample were 120,000 or so clones; 77% of them appeared once. The ten largest make up over 7% of the sample.

Whole blood was collected in K2EDTA tubes by collaborating institutions according to the institutions' own protocols. For TCRbeta analysis, collaborator samples were shipped as frozen whole blood, as isolated PBMCs, or as DNA extracted from either sample type. Concerning this clone itself: It lacks a known antigen. Within one base of it there is no much larger clone, and no base qualities were kept.

The TCR comes from a human donor in a cohort sampled during active COVID-19. What was sequenced was peripheral blood.

The sequenced DNA is TGTGCCAGCAGCTTCCTCGGACAGGGGGCTTACAATGAGCAGTTCTTC. Translated, this is CASSFLGQGAYNEQFF. This chain is built from TRBV13 and TRBJ2-1, and 11 junctional nucleotides match TRBD1. The CDR3 spans 16 residues, from the cysteine through the phenylalanine. The only DNA kept is the CDR3, 48 bases in frame from the first base. The germline V and J ends show losses of 3 bases and 4 bases respectively, and no gene match explains 5 bases of the junction. CDR1 and CDR2 are drawn from the germline V gene (reference sequence): PRHDT, FYEKMQ.